This T cell receptor beta chain was recovered during a study of post-analysis software for immune sequencing data. Study-wide points: With TRBV5-6, TRBV5-1 and TRBV20-1 included, about 5 TRBV segments were more frequent in patients than in controls.

The authors incorporated unique molecular identifiers into the TCR beta cDNA libraries. TCRdb re-called the PCR reads through MiXCR, storing one row per CDR3 protein. The data contain hundreds of thousands of distinct CDR3 sequences, 25% to 30% of them singletons. The CDR3 has 19 residues. With 3 bases clipped from V and 3 bases from J, the junction kept 11 bases outside the gene matches. Germline lookup yields CDR1 SGHRS and CDR2 YFSETQ. Turning to this clonotype: The antigen is undetermined.

The rearrangement uses TRBV5-1 and TRBJ2-3, with TRBD2 identical over 15 bases. The clonotype originates from a girl aged 10-17 years with multiple sclerosis. Specimen: blood. CDR3 loop: CASSSGLAGGPASTDTQYF. CDR3 nucleotides: TGCGCCAGCAGCTCCGGACTAGCGGGAGGGCCGGCTTCGACAGATACGCAGTATTTT.